This TCR beta chain is from a study of T cell changes during pregnancy in multiple sclerosis. The CDR3 is made up of 14 amino acids. The V end lost 1 base, the J end lost 3 bases, and 10 bases lay between the germline ends. In germline, CDR1 is MGHRA, CDR2 YSYEKL. The assay was immunoSEQ multiplex PCR, and TCRdb's table has in-frame clones only and misses some. This table has roughly 48,000 clones, approximately 92% appearing once. This rearrangement joins TRBV4-1 to TRBJ2-7; TRBD1 might be the D (6 bases). The source material was CD4+ T cells from peripheral blood mononuclear cells, sampled in the second trimester of pregnancy. The source of this sequence is a female donor in good health, enrolled as a control in a pregnancy study. CDR3 amino acids: CASSQGTALYEQYF. The DNA for the CDR3 is TGCGCCAGCAGCCAAGGGACAGCACTCTACGAGCAGTACTTC.